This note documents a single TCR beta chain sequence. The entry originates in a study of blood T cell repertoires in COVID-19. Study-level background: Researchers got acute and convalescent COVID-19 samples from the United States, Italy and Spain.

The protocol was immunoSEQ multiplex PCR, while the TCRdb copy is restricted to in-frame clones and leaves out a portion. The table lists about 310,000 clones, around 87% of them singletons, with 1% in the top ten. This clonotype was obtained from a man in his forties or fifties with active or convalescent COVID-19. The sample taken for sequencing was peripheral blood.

The DNA of the CDR3 is TGTGCCAGCAGTCACGAGGGCCGGCAGCCCCAGCATTTT. Its translation is CASSHEGRQPQHF. The J gene is TRBJ1-5, the V gene TRBV6-2 or TRBV6-3, with D unclear. V lost 5 bases, J lost 7 bases, and 12 bases lay in between. CDR1 is MNHEY and CDR2 is SVGEGT in the germline V gene. The CDR3 spans 13 residues.